The present T cell receptor (beta chain) was sequenced within a study of cytomegalovirus exposure and HLA in healthy donors. Deletions cut 4 bases from V and 5 bases from J, with 10 bases between. Germline CDR1 is SGHRS and CDR2 is YFSETQ. The CDR3 is 12 residues long. PCR employed 60 Vbeta and 13 Jbeta primers. Some clones are missing from TCRdb's copy, which holds only in-frame ones; the method was immunoSEQ multiplex PCR. The sample shows about 140,000 clones, roughly 76% of them seen only once. This receptor was obtained from a female donor in good health and CMV-seronegative. The gene calls are TRBV5-1 and TRBJ2-7, with a weak D call TRBD1 (6 bases). The sequencing sample was made of PBMCs. CDR3 bases: TGCGCCAGCAGCAGCGACAGGAACGAGCAGTACTTC. It is translated as CASSSDRNEQYF.